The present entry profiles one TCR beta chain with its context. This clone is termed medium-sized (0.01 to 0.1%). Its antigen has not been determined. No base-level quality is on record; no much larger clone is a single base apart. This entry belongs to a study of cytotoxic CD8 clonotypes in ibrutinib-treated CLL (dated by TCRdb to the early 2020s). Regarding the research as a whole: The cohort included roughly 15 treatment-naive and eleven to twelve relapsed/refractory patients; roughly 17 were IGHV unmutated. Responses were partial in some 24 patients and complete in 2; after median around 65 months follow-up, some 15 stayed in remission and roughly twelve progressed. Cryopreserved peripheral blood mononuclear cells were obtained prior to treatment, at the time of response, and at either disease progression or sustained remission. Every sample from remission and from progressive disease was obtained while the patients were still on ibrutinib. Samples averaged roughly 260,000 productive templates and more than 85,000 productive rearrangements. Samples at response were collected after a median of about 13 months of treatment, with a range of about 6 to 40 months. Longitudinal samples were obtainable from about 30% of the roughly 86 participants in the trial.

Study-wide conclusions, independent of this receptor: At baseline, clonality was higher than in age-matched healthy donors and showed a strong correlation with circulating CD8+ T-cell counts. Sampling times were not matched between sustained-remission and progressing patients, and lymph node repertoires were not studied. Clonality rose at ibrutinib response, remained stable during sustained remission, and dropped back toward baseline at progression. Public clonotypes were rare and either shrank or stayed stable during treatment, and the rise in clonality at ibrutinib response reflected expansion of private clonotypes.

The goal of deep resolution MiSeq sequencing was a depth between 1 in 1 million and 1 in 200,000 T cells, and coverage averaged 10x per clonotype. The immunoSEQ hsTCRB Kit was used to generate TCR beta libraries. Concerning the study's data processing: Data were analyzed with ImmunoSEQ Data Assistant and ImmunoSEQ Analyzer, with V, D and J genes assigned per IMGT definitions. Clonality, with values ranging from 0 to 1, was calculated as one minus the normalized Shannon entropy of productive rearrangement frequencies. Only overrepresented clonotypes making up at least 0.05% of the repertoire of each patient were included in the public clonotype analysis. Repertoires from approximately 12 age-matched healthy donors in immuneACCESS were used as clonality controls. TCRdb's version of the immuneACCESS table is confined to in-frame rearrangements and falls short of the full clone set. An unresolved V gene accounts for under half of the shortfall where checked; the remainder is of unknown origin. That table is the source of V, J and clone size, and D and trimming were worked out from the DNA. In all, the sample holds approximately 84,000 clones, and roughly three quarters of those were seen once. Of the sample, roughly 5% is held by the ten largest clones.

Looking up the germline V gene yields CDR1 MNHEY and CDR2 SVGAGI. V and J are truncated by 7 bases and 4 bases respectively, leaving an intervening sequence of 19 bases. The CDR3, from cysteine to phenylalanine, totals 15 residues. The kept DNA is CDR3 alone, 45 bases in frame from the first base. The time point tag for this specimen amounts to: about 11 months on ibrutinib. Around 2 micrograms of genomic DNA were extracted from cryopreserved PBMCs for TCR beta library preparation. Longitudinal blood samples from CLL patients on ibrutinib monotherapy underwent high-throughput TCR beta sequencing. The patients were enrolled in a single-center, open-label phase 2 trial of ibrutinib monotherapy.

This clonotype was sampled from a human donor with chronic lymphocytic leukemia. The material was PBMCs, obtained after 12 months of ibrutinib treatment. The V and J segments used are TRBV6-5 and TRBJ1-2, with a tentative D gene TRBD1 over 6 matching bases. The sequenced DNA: TGTGCCAGCACCCGCCCCGGGACACCTTCCTATGGCTACACCTTC. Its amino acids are CASTRPGTPSYGYTF.